The entry that follows covers one T cell receptor (beta chain) sequence. The junction shows a germline mismatch at one end, possibly a read error. The CDR3 runs 16 residues. CDR1 SEHNR and CDR2 FQNEAQ come from the germline V gene (reference sequence). Sequencing was performed with immunoSEQ multiplex PCR; in TCRdb, only in-frame clones are kept and a portion is missing. This table has roughly 73,000 clones, roughly 76% appearing once. The sample belongs to a study of blood T cell repertoires in COVID-19. Across the study: T cells, B-cell-depleted T cells, or PBMCs provided the cDNA or gDNA that served as material.

The sample consisted of peripheral blood. This chain joins TRBV7-9 and TRBJ1-1; 7 bases map to TRBD1. The TCR was taken from a woman aged 70-85 years with acute or convalescent COVID-19. CDR3 in amino acids: CASSLQGRVLNAEAFF. Here the CDR3 DNA reads TGTGCCAGCAGCCTACAGGGGCGGGTCCTGAACGCTGAAGCTTTCTTT.